This TCR beta chain derives from a study of identical twins (dated by TCRdb to about 2016). Regarding the complete study: The study deep-sequenced TCR alpha and beta repertoires from monozygotic twins, unrelated adults of various ages and cord blood to test whether fetal clonotypes persist. To rule out contamination, the twin experiments were replicated at different times with different library preparation protocols. Overall study results and their limits: In monozygotic twins, recombination models systematically underestimated out-of-frame TCR alpha sharing, but the models matched the sharing seen between unrelated individuals. Conclusions relied on cross-sectional statistical analysis, since the same donors could not be followed over many years. Zero-insertion analyses could be partly confounded by invariant T cells such as MAIT and iNKT, though diverse VJ usage argued against such confounding for most clonotypes. Excess twin sharing in beta out-of-frame sequences was weaker because fewer shared sequences lowered the signal-to-noise ratio. Fewer insertions were carried by abundant cord blood beta clonotypes; a weaker similar trend was observed in young adult naive repertoires, while no such trend was observed in memory repertoires. Compared with coincidental sharing between unrelated individuals, an excess of low generation-probability sequences was observed among out-of-frame TCR alpha sequences shared between twins.

Every donor was a healthy Caucasian. Three unrelated non-twin adults were additionally sequenced: a male aged 18 to 30, a male aged 50 to 60 and a female aged 50 to 60. Using Miltenyi CD45RO+ enrichment and human naive T-cell isolation kits, memory (CD45RO+) and naive T cells were isolated from PBMC. As to this clonotype: No cognate antigen has been identified for it. No per-base quality is available; no much larger clone lies one base away.

Library method: 5' RACE. These reads were obtained on an Illumina HiSeq 2000. A universal primer binding site was added through template switching, and the final cDNA carried a unique molecular identifier so that TCR cDNA molecules could be counted accurately. Specific primers in the conserved constant-segment region were used to synthesize first-strand cDNA for the TCR alpha and beta chains. Each cDNA library was double barcoded, with a SMART-Mk sample barcode plus Illumina barcodes, to control for contamination. TruSeq adapter sequences, together with Illumina sample barcodes, were added in two successive PCR steps. The Illumina HiSeq platform was used with custom primers to sequence TCR alpha and beta cDNA libraries. The published analysis was carried out like this. MiGEC was used to process raw reads and extract unique molecular identifiers, and MiXCR was used to find CDR3 positions. Recombination models were inferred per individual with the repgenHMM and IGoR tools using an EM algorithm. Shared clonotypes were analyzed with the tcR package in R, and sharing was normalized by the product of cloneset sizes. Out-of-frame nonproductive sequences were analyzed to study raw recombination free of thymic and clonal selection effects. TCRdb passed the public sequencing reads through fastp at Q25 and MiXCR, retaining productive beta sequences. Under each unique CDR3 protein, matching rows form one entry showing the most common genes and DNA. The V and J calls were not made by the authors but by TCRdb's processing. Counted in this sample were 350,000 to 450,000 distinct CDR3 sequences; approximately 18% of them appeared once. The ten largest clones represent 9% to 15% of the sample.

V is reduced by 0 bases and J by 7 bases, leaving a spacing of 22 bases between them. According to the germline V gene, CDR1 reads LGHNA and CDR2 reads YNFKEQ. The CDR3 contains 17 residues, cysteine and phenylalanine counted. Only the CDR3 DNA stays, 51 bases, in frame from base 1. The sample comprised naive T cells sorted from blood. The cell subset or site tag for this specimen amounts to: cells isolated with a human naive T-cell isolation kit. The clonotype originates from a man aged 50-60 years in good health. The chain employs TRBV4-2 and TRBJ2-7; a tentative D call is TRBD1 (8 bases match). The nucleotide sequence is TGTGCCAGCAGCCAAGATCTGGCCAGGGGGCAAGCGGGAGAGCAGTACTTC. This yields the protein CASSQDLARGQAGEQYF.